This T cell receptor beta chain was found in a study of OX40 agonist ivuxolimab in advanced cancers. Looking at the study overall: The diagnoses of dose-escalation patients were hepatocellular carcinoma, melanoma, renal cell or head and neck cancer. Partial responses were observed in three patients, of whom one had hepatocellular carcinoma and two had cutaneous melanoma. Notes on the study in general: CD8+ T cells (on average) carried more expanded clones than CD4+ T cells. Clones of CD4+ and CD8+ blood T cells grew by week 6 at doses of 0.1 to 3.0 mg/kg.

Libraries were prepared by immunoSEQ multiplex PCR; TCRdb keeps only in-frame clonotypes and omits some of them. The sample has some 48,000 clones, about 85% seen once; the top ten hold 20% to 25%. As to this clone: Its matching antigen is unknown.

V was clipped by 2 bases and J by 2 bases, with 12 bases between them. This CDR3 is built from 15 residues. Germline-derived CDR1 and CDR2 are MRHNA and SNTAGT. The input for sequencing was CD4+ or CD8+ T cells sorted from blood, taken in a trial of the OX40 agonist ivuxolimab. The origin of this receptor is an adult with an advanced solid tumor such as melanoma, head and neck, liver or kidney cancer. The rearrangement uses TRBV6-4 and TRBJ1-1, with D possibly being TRBD1 (6 bases). The CDR3 here is CASSDTGTGNTEAFF. In DNA, the CDR3 is TGTGCCAGCAGTGACACAGGGACGGGAAACACTGAAGCTTTCTTT.